The rows below give T cell receptor beta chains drawn from one sample of a study of blood T cell repertoires in COVID-19. TCRdb's copy holds only in-frame clones and misses some; the assay was immunoSEQ multiplex PCR. The table shows about 380,000 clones, with 88% occurring only once. The sample consisted of PBMCs or T cells enriched from blood (not recorded which). The source is a woman between 18 and 29 years old who had recovered from COVID-19. Each CDR3 is given without its conserved first and last residue. D genes are given only for firm matches.

d_call: -; j_call: TRBJ2-2; v_call: TRBV5-1; cdr3_aa: ASSFVIDGELF
d_call: -; j_call: TRBJ1-5; v_call: TRBV6-1; cdr3_aa: ASSEKVGGQPQH
d_call: -; j_call: TRBJ1-1; v_call: TRBV29-1; cdr3_aa: SVLTGIQGNTEAF
d_call: TRBD1; j_call: TRBJ1-2; v_call: TRBV9; cdr3_aa: ASSVGQGADYGYT
d_call: TRBD1; j_call: TRBJ1-2; v_call: TRBV12-3/TRBV12-4; cdr3_aa: ASSLTGGEGYT
d_call: -; j_call: TRBJ2-1; v_call: TRBV7-3; cdr3_aa: ASATGLSYNEQF
d_call: -; j_call: TRBJ2-2; v_call: TRBV12-3/TRBV12-4; cdr3_aa: ASTYINTGELF
d_call: -; j_call: TRBJ2-3; v_call: TRBV11-3; cdr3_aa: ASGGGTDTQY
d_call: -; j_call: TRBJ1-2; v_call: TRBV28; cdr3_aa: ASSLQGLVYGYT
d_call: -; j_call: TRBJ1-1; v_call: TRBV5-1; cdr3_aa: ASSLEGGLGNTEAF
d_call: -; j_call: TRBJ1-2; v_call: TRBV7-2; cdr3_aa: ASSLAQETSYGYT
d_call: TRBD2; j_call: TRBJ2-1; v_call: TRBV12-5; cdr3_aa: ASGLVTSGESSEQF
d_call: -; j_call: TRBJ2-7; v_call: TRBV4-1; cdr3_aa: ASSQGTGGPWEQY
d_call: -; j_call: TRBJ1-2; v_call: TRBV2; cdr3_aa: ASNRVGYGYT
d_call: TRBD2; j_call: TRBJ2-7; v_call: TRBV13; cdr3_aa: ASGRGGYEQY
d_call: -; j_call: TRBJ1-6; v_call: TRBV7-2; cdr3_aa: ASSLTGNGIRNSPLH
d_call: -; j_call: TRBJ2-3; v_call: TRBV4-1; cdr3_aa: ASSQEGGGDTQY
d_call: -; j_call: TRBJ1-6; v_call: TRBV14; cdr3_aa: ASSQEISRVSPLH
d_call: -; j_call: TRBJ2-7; v_call: TRBV30; cdr3_aa: AWARDIPYEQY
d_call: -; j_call: TRBJ1-1; v_call: TRBV4-1; cdr3_aa: ASSRDRTTAMNTEAF
d_call: TRBD2; j_call: TRBJ2-1; v_call: TRBV7-3; cdr3_aa: ASSPLPSGGLTNEQF
d_call: TRBD1; j_call: TRBJ2-1; v_call: TRBV19; cdr3_aa: ASIPTKTGYYNEQF
d_call: TRBD1; j_call: TRBJ1-5; v_call: TRBV18; cdr3_aa: ASSDMVQGINQPQH
d_call: -; j_call: TRBJ1-2; v_call: TRBV7-9; cdr3_aa: ASSVDNDYGYT
d_call: TRBD2; j_call: TRBJ2-3; v_call: TRBV4-3; cdr3_aa: ASSQVAGGAGTDTQY
d_call: -; j_call: TRBJ2-3; v_call: TRBV24-1; cdr3_aa: ATSESNRGGTQY
d_call: TRBD2; j_call: TRBJ2-5; v_call: TRBV7-9; cdr3_aa: ASSPGLAAQETQY
d_call: TRBD1; j_call: TRBJ2-7; v_call: TRBV4-1; cdr3_aa: ASSQDAGQVSYEQY
d_call: -; j_call: TRBJ1-5; v_call: TRBV12-5; cdr3_aa: ASGLEGGNQPQH
d_call: TRBD1; j_call: TRBJ2-3; v_call: TRBV30; cdr3_aa: ANGHRDRERDTQY
d_call: -; j_call: TRBJ1-2; v_call: TRBV4-1; cdr3_aa: ASSQDTANYGYT
d_call: TRBD1; j_call: TRBJ2-1; v_call: TRBV6-5; cdr3_aa: ASSWGQGKGYNEQF
d_call: TRBD1; j_call: TRBJ1-5; v_call: TRBV28; cdr3_aa: ASSFRQGGQPQH
d_call: -; j_call: TRBJ1-5; v_call: TRBV6-6; cdr3_aa: ASSTGQYSNQPQH
d_call: -; j_call: TRBJ1-2; v_call: TRBV6-5; cdr3_aa: ASSSSLSGGYGYT
d_call: TRBD1; j_call: TRBJ1-1; v_call: TRBV19; cdr3_aa: ASILGQGNTEAF
d_call: -; j_call: TRBJ2-7; v_call: TRBV6-5; cdr3_aa: ASSYSSSAYEQY
d_call: TRBD1; j_call: TRBJ2-5; v_call: TRBV19; cdr3_aa: ASSPGQTYQETQY
d_call: -; j_call: TRBJ1-5; v_call: TRBV5-5; cdr3_aa: ASSLTTDNQPQH
d_call: TRBD1; j_call: TRBJ1-1; v_call: TRBV19; cdr3_aa: AKGQIHTEAF
d_call: TRBD1; j_call: TRBJ2-1; v_call: TRBV5-1; cdr3_aa: ASSLGWDSSNEQF
d_call: -; j_call: TRBJ1-6; v_call: TRBV27; cdr3_aa: ASSLSGRRGLGSPLH
d_call: TRBD1; j_call: TRBJ2-7; v_call: TRBV7-3; cdr3_aa: ASSLSGTGSYEQY
d_call: TRBD1; j_call: TRBJ1-2; v_call: TRBV5-1; cdr3_aa: ASSRDRDYGYT
d_call: -; j_call: TRBJ1-1; v_call: TRBV9; cdr3_aa: ASSVGQDNSNTEAF
d_call: -; j_call: TRBJ1-5; v_call: TRBV7-2; cdr3_aa: ASSLTLQLSNQPQH
d_call: -; j_call: TRBJ1-1; v_call: TRBV5-1; cdr3_aa: ASSLATTMNTEAF
d_call: -; j_call: TRBJ1-2; v_call: TRBV9; cdr3_aa: ASSVLFRPRDGYT
d_call: -; j_call: TRBJ1-6; v_call: TRBV19; cdr3_aa: ASSTGQSVTSPLH
d_call: TRBD1; j_call: TRBJ1-4; v_call: TRBV25-1; cdr3_aa: ASSLAGQGNEKLF
d_call: -; j_call: TRBJ1-1; v_call: TRBV30; cdr3_aa: AWSVLPDTEAF
d_call: -; j_call: TRBJ1-1; v_call: TRBV5-1; cdr3_aa: ASSSAGGEAF
d_call: TRBD1; j_call: TRBJ1-6; v_call: TRBV4-3; cdr3_aa: ASSQDLGQGAPLH
d_call: -; j_call: TRBJ2-3; v_call: TRBV11-2; cdr3_aa: ASSLSQVYSDTQY
d_call: TRBD1; j_call: TRBJ1-2; v_call: TRBV2; cdr3_aa: ATSTLPGQENYGYT
d_call: -; j_call: TRBJ1-1; v_call: TRBV20-1; cdr3_aa: SADSGPEAF
d_call: -; j_call: TRBJ1-5; v_call: TRBV4-1; cdr3_aa: ASSQDQGKGSSQPQH
d_call: -; j_call: TRBJ1-3; v_call: TRBV3-1/TRBV3-2; cdr3_aa: ASSQAAGKGNTIY
d_call: TRBD1; j_call: TRBJ1-2; v_call: TRBV19; cdr3_aa: ASEDRGNYGYT
d_call: TRBD1; j_call: TRBJ1-4; v_call: TRBV19; cdr3_aa: ASSIRDRPNEKLF